The clone carrying this TCR beta chain appeared a single time. Assay: immunoSEQ multiplex PCR; the TCRdb copy retains only in-frame clones and omits some. Of around 300,000 clones in the sample, 85% to 90% were seen once. The entry originates in a study of blood T cell repertoires in COVID-19. Trimming shortened V by 4 bases and J by 3 bases, and 25 bases separated the two germline ends. Germline V gene data show CDR1 as MGHRA and CDR2 as YSYEKL. The CDR3 extends over 19 amino acids. Input material: peripheral blood. V and J are TRBV4-1 and TRBJ1-5; D not resolved. The sequence came from a middle-aged woman with acute or convalescent COVID-19. CDR3 coding DNA: TGCGCCAGCAGCCTCCTACCCCCCCATCCTTACTCAAACAATCAGCCCCAGCATTTT. Translation gives CASSLLPPHPYSNNQPQHF.